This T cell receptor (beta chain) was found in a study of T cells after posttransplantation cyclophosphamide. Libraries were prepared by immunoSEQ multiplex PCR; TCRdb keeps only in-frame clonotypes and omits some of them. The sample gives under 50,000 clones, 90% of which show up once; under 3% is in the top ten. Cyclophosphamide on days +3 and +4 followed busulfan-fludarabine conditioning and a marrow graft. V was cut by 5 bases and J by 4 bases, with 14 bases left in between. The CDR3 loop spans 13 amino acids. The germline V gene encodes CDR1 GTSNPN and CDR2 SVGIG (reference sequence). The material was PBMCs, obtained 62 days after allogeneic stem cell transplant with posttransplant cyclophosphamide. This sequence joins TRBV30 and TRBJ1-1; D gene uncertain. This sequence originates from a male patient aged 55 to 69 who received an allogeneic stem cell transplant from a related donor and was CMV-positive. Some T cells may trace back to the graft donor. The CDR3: CAWDYFIGTEAFF. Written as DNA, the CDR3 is TGTGCCTGGGACTACTTTATCGGCACTGAAGCTTTCTTT.